The 7 T cell receptor beta chains presented below share a single source sample, sequenced in a study of graft-versus-host responses after intestinal transplantation. Stimulators, 200,000 irradiated and violet-dye-labeled cells, were plated with 200,000 CFSE-labeled responder cells. Profiling relied on immunoSEQ multiplex PCR, and the TCRdb table lists in-frame clones only, not all of them. This sample has 20,000 to 25,000 clones, with around two fifths found just once. This material consisted of alloreactive CD8+ T cells from a mixed lymphocyte reaction culture, taken before intestinal transplant. The subset was: CFSE-low proliferating T cells sorted from roughly six-day pre-transplant mixed lymphocyte reaction (GvH or HvG direction). Receptors were obtained from a human patient who received an intestinal transplant.

In this sample, this clone turned up many times. The V and J genes are TRBV7-3 and TRBJ2-1; TRBD2 matches 13 bases. J lost 9 bases, V lost 8 bases, and 7 bases had no gene match. Germline assignment: CDR1 SGHTA and CDR2 FQGTGA. CDR3 length: 14 residues. CDR3 sequence (DNA): TGTGCCAGCGGGGCCGGACTAGCGGGAGCTGAGCAGTTCTTC. It yields the protein CASGAGLAGAEQFF. The whole variable domain, remainder taken from reference TRBV7-3 and TRBJ2-1, is GAGVSQTPSNKVTEKGKYVELRCDPISGHTALYWYRQSLGQGPEFLIYFQGTGAADDSGLPNDRFFAVRPEGSVSTLKIQRTERGDSAVYLCASGAGLAGAEQFFGPGTRLTVL.

CDR3 DNA: TGTGCTAGTGGTTTGGGACACTCTGGAAACACCATATATTTT. Its translation: CASGLGHSGNTIYF. The chain couples TRBV12-5 to TRBJ1-3; D call uncertain. Per the germline V gene, CDR1 is LGHNT and CDR2 is FRNRAP. V lost 1 base and J lost 0, with 4 bases in between. The CDR3 sequence is 14 residues long.

This clone was detected a few times. The chain couples TRBV7-2 to TRBJ2-7; perhaps D is TRBD1 or TRBD2 (5 bases each). Germline values: CDR1 SGHTA, CDR2 FQGNSA. CDR3 length: 16 amino acids. Deletions cut 5 bases from V and 2 bases from J, with 19 bases between. CDR3 amino acids: CASSPKSSRGPYEQYF. The DNA for the CDR3 is TGTGCCAGCAGCCCTAAGTCCTCTCGGGGCCCCTACGAGCAGTACTTC.

The chain links TRBV6-1 to TRBJ2-1; 11 bases map to TRBD2. Germline V gives CDR1 MNHNS, CDR2 SASEGT. With 4 bases clipped from V and 4 bases from J, the junction kept 3 bases outside the gene matches. CDR3 length: 15 residues. CDR3 bases: TGTGCCAGCAGTGCCACTAGCGGGAGATACAATGAGCAGTTCTTC. This encodes CASSATSGRYNEQFF.

The rearrangement links TRBV5-1 to TRBJ2-2, with 11 bases aligning to TRBD2. Trimming cost V 0 bases and J 5 bases; bases outside gene matches: 0. Germline CDR1 SGHRS, CDR2 YFSETQ. The CDR3 length is 15 residues. The CDR3, as DNA: TGCGCCAGCAGCTTGGGGACTAGCGGGACCGGGGAGCTGTTTTTT. It specifies CASSLGTSGTGELFF. Full variable domain (remainder filled in from reference TRBV5-1 and TRBJ2-2): KAGVTQTPRYLIKTRGQQVTLSCSPISGHRSVSWYQQTPGQGLQFLFEYFSETQRNKGNFPGRFSGRQFSNSRSEMNVSTLELGDSALYLCASSLGTSGTGELFFGEGSRLTVL.

In DNA form, the CDR3 reads TGTGCCAGTAGTATATCAGGGGCCTACGAGCAGTACTTC. Translating gives CASSISGAYEQYF. The genes are TRBV19 and TRBJ2-7, with a tentative D call TRBD1 (6 bases). The CDR3 loop spans 13 amino acids. Trimming stripped 2 bases from V and 2 bases from J, with 7 bases between. The germline CDR1 and CDR2 sequences are LNHDA and SQIVND (reference sequence).

This clone has only one observation. V usage is TRBV27 and J usage is TRBJ2-7, with D perhaps TRBD2 (5 bases). Germline V gene lookup returns CDR1 MNHEY and CDR2 SMNVEV (reference sequence). Trimming took 0 bases from V and 7 from J, leaving 7 bases between them. The CDR3 runs 12 residues. The CDR3 loop is CASSLSSGEQYF. The CDR3, as DNA: TGTGCCAGCAGTTTATCTTCGGGAGAGCAGTACTTC.